Below are 14 T cell receptor beta chains sequenced from a single sample in a study of OX40 agonist ivuxolimab in advanced cancers. Sequencing was performed with immunoSEQ multiplex PCR; in TCRdb, only in-frame clones are kept and a portion is missing. Among around 43,000 clones listed, around 86% were seen once. This sample comprised CD4+ or CD8+ T cells sorted from blood, obtained in a trial of the OX40 agonist ivuxolimab. The receptors here all came from an adult with an advanced solid tumor such as melanoma, head and neck, liver or kidney cancer.

DNA of the CDR3: TGTGCCAGTAGTATTGACCCTTTCACAGATACGCAGTATTTT. The encoded protein is CASSIDPFTDTQYF. The J gene is TRBJ2-3, the V gene TRBV19, with D unclear. Germline loops: CDR1 LNHDA, CDR2 SQIVND (reference sequence). Trimming left V 3 bases short and J 2 bases short, with 9 bases between. The CDR3 is 14 residues long.

The chain uses TRBV13 and TRBJ1-3, with D uncertain. Trimming cost V 0 bases and J 0 bases, with 12 bases left between them. Germline-derived CDR1 and CDR2 are PRHDT and FYEKMQ (reference sequence). The CDR3 covers 17 residues. The CDR3 nucleotides are TGTGCCAGCAGCTTAGGGGGAGGACGGCTCTCTGGAAACACCATATATTTT. It specifies CASSLGGGRLSGNTIYF. The full variable domain, completed using reference TRBV13 and TRBJ1-3, is AAGVIQSPRHLIKEKRETATLKCYPIPRHDTVYWYQQGPGQDPQFLISFYEKMQSDKGSIPDRFSAQQFSDYHSELNMSSLELGDSALYFCASSLGGGRLSGNTIYFGEGSWLTVV.

In its sample, this clone is medium-sized. J is TRBJ1-3 and V is TRBV6-5; D is perhaps TRBD1 (5 bases). Trimming cost V 0 bases and J 2 bases, with 11 bases left between them. This CDR3 region has 16 residues. CDR1 is MNHEY, CDR2 SVGAGI, per germline. For the CDR3, the DNA is TGTGCCAGCAGTTACTCGGGGGAGTACGCTGGAAACACCATATATTTT. Its protein is CASSYSGEYAGNTIYF.

The chain joins TRBV6-6 to TRBJ2-1; D unclear. Looked up from germline, CDR1 is MNHNY and CDR2 is SVGAGI (reference sequence). V lost 5 bases and J 14 bases, leaving 13 bases between the germline ends. The CDR3 length is 11 residues. CDR3 bases: TGTGCCAGCAGTAATACTGAGGAAGAGTTCTTC. Amino acid sequence: CASSNTEEEFF.

This clone was seen once. The chain is built from TRBV10-3 and TRBJ2-7, with TRBD2 matching over 7 bases. The CDR3 runs to 14 residues. With V trimmed by 10 bases and J by 3 bases, 12 bases remained unmatched. Germline CDR1 reads ENHRY; CDR2 reads SYGVKD. The CDR3 nucleotides are TGTGCCACCGCGGGAGCTGCCCCGGACTACGAGCAGTACTTC. Protein: CATAGAAPDYEQYF.

In its sample, this clone was seen once. This chain uses TRBV15 with TRBJ2-1, with 13 bases that match TRBD2. V trimming: 0 bases; J trimming: 7 bases; junction bases outside the gene matches: 9. The CDR3 totals 18 residues. Germline CDR1 is LNHNV and CDR2 is YYDKDF (reference sequence). CDR3 in DNA: TGTGCCACCAGCAGAGATAGGACTAGCGGGGGTTTAAATAATGAGCAGTTCTTC. Encoded protein: CATSRDRTSGGLNNEQFF. Together with reference TRBV15 and TRBJ2-1, the CDR3 gives the full variable domain: DAMVIQNPRYQVTQFGKPVTLSCSQTLNHNVMYWYQQKSSQAPKLLFHYYDKDFNNEADTPDNFQSRRPNTSFCFLDIRSPGLGDTAMYLCATSRDRTSGGLNNEQFFGPGTRLTVL.

The chain combines TRBV7-6 with TRBJ2-5; TRBD2 aligns across 7 bases. This CDR3 is built from 14 residues. Germline assignment: CDR1 SGHVS and CDR2 FNYEAQ. The junction had 0 bases not matched to a gene; V was cut back by 0 bases and J by 2 bases. CDR3 protein: CASSLAGGQETQYF. CDR3 DNA: TGTGCCAGCAGCTTAGCGGGGGGGCAAGAGACCCAGTACTTC.

The J gene is TRBJ2-2, the V gene TRBV19; TRBD1 matches 7 bases. After removal of 10 bases from V and 2 bases from J, the junction contained 7 bases not matched to a gene. Germline V lookup: CDR1 LNHDA, CDR2 SQIVND (reference sequence). This CDR3 is 14 amino acids long. The DNA of the CDR3 is TGTGCCACAAATCGACAGGGAAACACCGGGGAGCTGTTTTTT. Translation gives CATNRQGNTGELFF.

V gene TRBV9 combines with J gene TRBJ1-5; D possibly corresponds to TRBD1 (6 bases). Between the trimmed V and J ends, which lost 2 bases and 2 bases, there was a span of 8 bases. The CDR3 runs to 14 residues. The germline V gene encodes CDR1 SGDLS and CDR2 YYNGEE. The DNA for the CDR3 is TGTGCCAGCAGCGTGGACAGCGGCAATCAGCCCCAGCATTTT. Translated, it gives CASSVDSGNQPQHF.

The chain couples TRBV15 to TRBJ2-7; 7 bases match TRBD1. This CDR3 has 14 amino acids. V dropped 3 bases and J dropped 3; count of bases not matched to a gene: 5. The germline V gene encodes CDR1 LNHNV and CDR2 YYDKDF (reference sequence). The CDR3 DNA follows: TGTGCCACCAGCAGGAGAGACAGGGACTACGAGCAGTACTTC. Its protein is CATSRRDRDYEQYF. The variable domain in full, with the rest retrieved from reference TRBV15 and TRBJ2-7, is DAMVIQNPRYQVTQFGKPVTLSCSQTLNHNVMYWYQQKSSQAPKLLFHYYDKDFNNEADTPDNFQSRRPNTSFCFLDIRSPGLGDTAMYLCATSRRDRDYEQYFGPGTRLTVT.

The rearrangement joins TRBV6-5 to TRBJ1-1, with 8 nucleotides matching TRBD1. There are 13 residues in the CDR3. The V segment lost 2 bases and the J segment 6 bases; nucleotides outside the gene matches: 2. CDR1 MNHEY and CDR2 SVGAGI come from the germline V gene. CDR3 in amino acids: CASSYDRGSEAFF. Written as DNA, the CDR3 is TGTGCCAGCAGTTACGACAGGGGCTCTGAAGCTTTCTTT.

The V and J genes are TRBV6-5 and TRBJ1-1; D is unclear. Germline CDR1 is MNHEY and CDR2 is SVGAGI. The CDR3 is 13 amino acids. The V end was cut by 8 bases, the J end by 1 base, with 11 bases between. The CDR3 loop is CASEPLGNTEAFF. The CDR3 DNA reads TGTGCCAGCGAGCCGTTGGGGAACACTGAAGCTTTCTTT.

The V and J genes are TRBV27 and TRBJ2-3, with TRBD2 identical over 7 bases. CDR3 length: 13 amino acids. Trimming at V came to 6 bases and at J to 5 bases, leaving 5 bases not matched to a gene. Germline loops: CDR1 MNHEY, CDR2 SMNVEV (reference sequence). For the CDR3, the DNA is TGTGCCAGCAGGGGGGGGGTCCTAGATACGCAGTATTTT. Translated: CASRGGVLDTQYF.

The rearrangement uses TRBV4-3 and TRBJ2-1; D perhaps matches TRBD1 (6 bases). From germline, CDR1 is LGHNA and CDR2 YSLEER. V lost 3 bases and J lost 4, with 7 bases in between. The CDR3 loop spans 13 amino acids. The CDR3 sequence is CASSHTGYNEQFF. In nucleotides, the CDR3 is TGCGCCAGCAGCCATACAGGGTACAATGAGCAGTTCTTC.